These 6 T cell receptor beta chains came from one sample sequenced in a study of blood T cell repertoires in COVID-19. Assay: immunoSEQ multiplex PCR; the TCRdb copy retains only in-frame clones and omits some. The sample carries roughly 55,000 clones, roughly four fifths recorded once. The sample taken for sequencing was peripheral blood. The receptors stem from a woman aged 60 to 75 with acute or convalescent COVID-19.

The table lists this clone with a few counts. The V call is TRBV18, the J call TRBJ2-2; D is unclear. V shed 1 base and J shed 6 bases, with 12 bases lying between them. CDR1 is KGHSH, CDR2 LQKENI, per germline. CDR3 length equals 15 residues. The CDR3 DNA sequence: TGTGCCAGCTCACCACTGGGCTTAGTCCCCGGGGAGCTGTTTTTT. Protein: CASSPLGLVPGELFF.

V is TRBV5-4 and J is TRBJ1-2; a weak D match, TRBD1 (5 bases). Germline lookup yields CDR1 SGHNT and CDR2 YYREEE (reference sequence). Trimming removed 4 bases from V and 4 bases from J, with 11 bases in between. This CDR3 contains 13 residues. The CDR3 nucleotides are TGTGCCAGCAGCCCCGACAGAGCCTATGGCTACACCTTC. Translation: CASSPDRAYGYTF.

The rearrangement joins TRBV28 to TRBJ2-3, with 12 nucleotides matching TRBD2. Germline CDR1 and CDR2: MDHEN and SYDVKM. The CDR3 spans 16 residues. The J segment lost 5 bases and the V segment lost 4 bases, leaving 7 bases of the junction unmatched. The CDR3 region is CASSSPSGGALDTQYF. The CDR3 bases are TGTGCCAGCAGTTCACCTAGCGGGGGGGCCTTAGATACGCAGTATTTT.

In DNA, the CDR3 is TGTGCCAGCAGCTACCGTTTAGACAGGCAACAAGAGACCCAGTACTTC. It specifies CASSYRLDRQQETQYF. V gene TRBV7-9 combines with J gene TRBJ2-5; maybe TRBD1 (6 bases). Germline values: CDR1 SEHNR, CDR2 FQNEAQ (reference sequence). This CDR3 is 16 amino acids long. Trimming left V 4 bases short and J 2 bases short, with 17 bases between. Using reference TRBV7-9 and TRBJ2-5 for the parts outside the CDR3, the full variable domain is DTGVSQNPRHKITKRGQNVTFRCDPISEHNRLYWYRQTLGQGPEFLTYFQNEAQLEKSRLLSDRFSAERPKGSFSTLEIQRTEQGDSAMYLCASSYRLDRQQETQYFGPGTRLLVL.

The chain carries TRBV5-1 and TRBJ2-1, with 13 bases that match TRBD2. The length of the CDR3 is 16 residues. The germline V gene has CDR1 SGHRS and CDR2 YFSETQ. V lost 4 bases and J lost 8; bases outside the gene matches: 9. The CDR3 DNA reads TGCGCCAGCAGCACTGGACTAGCGGGAGTAGCGCATGAGCAGTTCTTC. It is translated as CASSTGLAGVAHEQFF.

The V and J genes are TRBV9 and TRBJ1-1, with a weak D call TRBD1 (5 bases). Trimming stripped 4 bases from V and 5 bases from J, with 18 bases between. This CDR3 region has 15 residues. CDR1 is SGDLS and CDR2 is YYNGEE in the germline V gene. The CDR3 region is CASSTRAGQGTEAFF. DNA for the CDR3: TGTGCCAGCAGCACCCGAGCGGGTCAGGGAACTGAAGCTTTCTTT.